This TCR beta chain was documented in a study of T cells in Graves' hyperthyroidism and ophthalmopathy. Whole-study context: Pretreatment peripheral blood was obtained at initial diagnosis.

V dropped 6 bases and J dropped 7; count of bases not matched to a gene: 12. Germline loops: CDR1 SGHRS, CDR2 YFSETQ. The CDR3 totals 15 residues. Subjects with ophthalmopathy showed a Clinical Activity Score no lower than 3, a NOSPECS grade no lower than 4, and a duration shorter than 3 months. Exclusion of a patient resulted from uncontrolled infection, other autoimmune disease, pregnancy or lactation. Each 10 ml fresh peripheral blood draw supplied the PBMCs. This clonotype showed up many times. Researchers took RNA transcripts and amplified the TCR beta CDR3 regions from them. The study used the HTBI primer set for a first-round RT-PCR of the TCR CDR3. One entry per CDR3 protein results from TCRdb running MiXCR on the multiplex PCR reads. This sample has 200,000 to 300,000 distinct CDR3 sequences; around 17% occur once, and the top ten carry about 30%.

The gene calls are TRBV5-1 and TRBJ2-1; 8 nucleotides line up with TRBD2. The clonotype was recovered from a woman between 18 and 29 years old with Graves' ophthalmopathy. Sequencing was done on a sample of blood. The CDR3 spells CASTSGDSGTNEQFF. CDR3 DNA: TGCGCCAGCACCTCAGGGGATAGCGGGACTAATGAGCAGTTCTTC.